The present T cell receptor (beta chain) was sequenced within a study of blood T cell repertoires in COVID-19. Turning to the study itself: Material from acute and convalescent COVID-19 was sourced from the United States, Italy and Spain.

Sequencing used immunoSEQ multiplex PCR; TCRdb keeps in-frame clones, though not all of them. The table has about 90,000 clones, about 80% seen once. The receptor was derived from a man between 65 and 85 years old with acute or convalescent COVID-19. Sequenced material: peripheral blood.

The CDR3 protein is CASSIGRDRGRNEQFF. The DNA for the CDR3 is TGTGCCAGTAGTATCGGCCGGGACAGGGGGCGCAATGAGCAGTTCTTC. V and J are TRBV19 and TRBJ2-1; 12 bases are a match to TRBD1. Germline V gene data show CDR1 as LNHDA and CDR2 as SQIVND (reference sequence). The V segment lost 3 bases and the J segment 6 bases; nucleotides outside the gene matches: 6. This CDR3 region has 16 residues.